The 19 T cell receptor beta chains below all came from one sample that was sequenced in a study of blood T cells in healthy people across ages. Next came a second PCR, run for roughly 7 to 12 cycles, which used a sample-barcoded 5' primer along with a J-beta primer mix. TCRdb re-called the 5' RACE reads with MiXCR, one entry per CDR3 protein. The data hold about 1.5 million distinct CDR3 sequences, with 42% observed a single time. The sequencing input was blood. The receptors were sampled from a woman younger than 35 in good health.

This clonotype turned up a few times. The genes are TRBV13 and TRBJ1-6; 8 bases match TRBD1. With V trimmed by 1 base and J by 7 bases, 3 bases remained unmatched. This CDR3 contains 15 residues. Germline V lookup: CDR1 PRHDT, CDR2 FYEKMQ (reference sequence). The CDR3 here is CASSLATGGNSPLHF. The CDR3 coding sequence is TGTGCCAGCAGCTTAGCCACAGGGGGGAATTCACCCCTCCACTTT.

The V gene is TRBV20-1, the J gene TRBJ2-5; D perhaps matches TRBD1 (5 bases). CDR1 and CDR2 from the germline V gene are DFQATT and SNEGSKA (reference sequence). The CDR3 loop spans 13 amino acids. V lost 6 bases and J 0 bases, leaving 11 bases between the germline ends. The CDR3 reads CSATRQNQETQYF. CDR3 DNA sequence: TGCAGTGCCACGAGACAGAACCAAGAGACCCAGTACTTC.

On this clonotype: An end of the junction does not agree with germline; a read error may underlie this. The chain recombines TRBV28 with TRBJ2-1; D ambiguous. This CDR3 spans 11 amino acids. Germline CDR1 is MDHEN and CDR2 is SYDVKM. The CDR3 sequence: CASTDFNERFF. The CDR3 DNA reads as TGTGCCAGCACCGACTTCAATGAGCGGTTCTTC.

V and J are TRBV9 and TRBJ2-3, with D maybe TRBD1 (6 bases). The CDR3 loop spans 14 amino acids. In germline, CDR1 is SGDLS, CDR2 YYNGEE. Deletions cut 3 bases from V and 4 bases from J, with 12 bases between. CDR3 sequence: CASSATGMPDTQYF. DNA of the CDR3: TGTGCCAGCAGCGCTACAGGGATGCCAGATACGCAGTATTTT.

J is TRBJ1-2 and V is TRBV4-1; D is unresolved. Germline assignment: CDR1 MGHRA and CDR2 YSYEKL. This CDR3 spans 13 amino acids. Trimming took 1 base from V and 8 from J, leaving 11 bases between them. The chain's CDR3 is CASSQGVPEGYTF. The CDR3 coding sequence is TGCGCCAGCAGCCAAGGGGTGCCCGAAGGCTACACCTTC.

CDR3: CSANPGTSGPTGELFF. For the CDR3, the DNA is TGCAGTGCCAACCCCGGGACTAGCGGGCCTACCGGGGAGCTGTTTTTT. The chain recombines TRBV20-1 with TRBJ2-2, with 12 nucleotides matching TRBD2. Germline-derived CDR1 and CDR2 are DFQATT and SNEGSKA (reference sequence). This CDR3 spans 16 amino acids. V dropped 6 bases and J dropped 5; count of bases not matched to a gene: 10.

With respect to this clonotype: Mismatch with germline at one junction end may stem from a read error. V gene TRBV19 combines with J gene TRBJ2-1; 10 bases line up with TRBD2. Germline CDR1 reads LNHDA; CDR2 reads SQIVND (reference sequence). This CDR3 spans 15 amino acids. The CDR3 spells CASSIASGSPNEQFF. Written as DNA, the CDR3 is TGTGCCAGTAGTATAGCTAGCGGGAGTCCCAATGAACAGTTCTTC. Full variable domain (rest looked up from reference TRBV19 and TRBJ2-1): DGGITQSPKYLFRKEGQNVTLSCEQNLNHDAMYWYRQDPGQGLRLIYYSQIVNDFQKGDIAEGYSVSREKKESFPLTVTSAQKNPTAFYLCASSIASGSPNEQFFGPGTRLTVL.

This clonotype came up many times. V gene TRBV7-2 combines with J gene TRBJ1-5; D uncertain. CDR1 and CDR2 from the germline V gene are SGHTA and FQGNSA. The CDR3 runs to 12 residues. V was clipped by 6 bases and J by 4 bases, with 7 bases between them. The CDR3 sequence: CASSSTNQPQHF. DNA for the CDR3: TGTGCCAGCAGTTCAACGAATCAGCCCCAGCATTTT. The entire variable domain, with the rest obtained from reference TRBV7-2 and TRBJ1-5, is as follows: GAGVSQSPSNKVTEKGKDVELRCDPISGHTALYWYRQSLGQGLEFLIYFQGNSAPDKSGLPSDRFSAERTGGSVSTLTIQRTQQEDSAVYLCASSSTNQPQHFGDGTRLSIL.

The table lists this clonotype with a few counts. The chain links TRBV12-3 or TRBV12-4 to TRBJ1-4; D perhaps matches TRBD1 (6 bases). This CDR3 spans 14 amino acids. The V and J ends lost 1 base and 7 bases respectively, with 10 bases between them. CDR3 coding DNA: TGTGCCAGCAGTTTAGTCGGGGGCGTTGAAAAACTGTTTTTT. This gives the protein CASSLVGGVEKLFF.

This clonotype has just a few counts. The chain recombines TRBV7-2 with TRBJ2-5; 7 nucleotides match TRBD2. The J call may be faulty, since TRBJ2-4 better matches the DNA end. From germline, CDR1 is SGHTA and CDR2 FQGNSA. The CDR3 is 16 amino acids. Here the CDR3 reads CASSLSGLRLAYIQYF. The CDR3 region has the DNA TGTGCCAGCAGCTTATCGGGACTACGCCTGGCTTACATTCAGTACTTC.

This chain uses TRBV25-1 with TRBJ2-5; the match to TRBD2 covers 12 bases. The CDR3 extends over 17 amino acids. Looked up from germline, CDR1 is MGHDK and CDR2 is SYGVNS. V trimming: 4 bases; J trimming: 2 bases; junction bases outside the gene matches: 8. This CDR3 reads CASSGRWTSGTQETQYF. The CDR3 nucleotides are TGTGCCAGCAGTGGCCGGTGGACTAGCGGGACACAAGAGACCCAGTACTTC.

The chain links TRBV20-1 to TRBJ2-1; possibly TRBD1 or TRBD2 for D (5 bases each). V was pared by 1 base and J by 4 bases, with 20 bases between. Germline V gene lookup returns CDR1 DFQATT and CDR2 SNEGSKA (reference sequence). This CDR3 is 17 amino acids long. DNA for the CDR3: TGCAGTGCTAGAGCACTTTTTGAGGGGACCCTATACAATGAGCAGTTCTTC. As protein: CSARALFEGTLYNEQFF.

The table lists this clonotype with a few counts. V gene TRBV5-1 combines with J gene TRBJ2-3; 12 positions match TRBD2. Germline V lookup: CDR1 SGHRS, CDR2 YFSETQ. This CDR3 comprises 17 residues. Losses at the gene ends were 3 bases for V and 6 bases for J; bases not matched to a gene: 11. CDR3 sequence reads: CASSSRRTSGAADTQYF. In DNA, the CDR3 is TGCGCCAGCAGCTCCCGCCGGACTAGCGGGGCGGCGGATACGCAGTATTTT.

This clonotype was found a few times. The rearrangement joins TRBV29-1 to TRBJ1-3; no reliable D call. V was trimmed by 1 base and J by 0 bases, leaving 4 bases between them. CDR3 size: 13 residues. CDR1 and CDR2 (germline): SQVTM, ANQGSEA. The CDR3 sequence: CSVEGLSGNTIYF. CDR3 nucleotide sequence: TGCAGCGTTGAAGGCCTCTCTGGAAACACCATATATTTT.

The genes are TRBV12-3 or TRBV12-4 and TRBJ2-7; TRBD1 matches 7 bases. The CDR3 has 15 amino acids. The V gene end was trimmed by 3 bases and the J gene end by 3 bases; junction bases not matched to a gene: 8. The chain's CDR3 is CASSFRKTGNYEQYF. CDR3 DNA sequence: TGTGCCAGCAGTTTCCGAAAGACAGGGAACTACGAGCAGTACTTC.

This clonotype occurred a few times. The chain has TRBV27 and TRBJ1-2; D possibly corresponds to TRBD1 (6 bases). The CDR3 covers 15 residues. The V and J ends lost 4 bases and 1 base respectively, with 13 bases between them. The germline V gene has CDR1 MNHEY and CDR2 SMNVEV (reference sequence). CDR3 in amino acids: CASSSNRALNYGYTF. The CDR3 nucleotides are TGTGCCAGCAGTTCGAACAGGGCCCTTAACTATGGCTACACCTTC.

Only a few counts were recorded for this clonotype. V is TRBV10-3 and J is TRBJ2-5; TRBD1 is a possible D gene (5 bases). The J call is uncertain, as TRBJ2-7 better fits the DNA end. Per germline, CDR1 ENHRY and CDR2 SYGVKD. The CDR3 totals 12 residues. The CDR3, as DNA: TGTGCCATCAGTGACAGGGTGATCGAGCAGTACTTC. Protein product: CAISDRVIEQYF.

This clonotype has just a few counts. The chain links TRBV15 to TRBJ2-1; D not certain. Germline V gene lookup returns CDR1 LNHNV and CDR2 YYDKDF (reference sequence). CDR3 length: 13 residues. The V end was cut by 1 base, the J end by 4 bases, with 5 bases between. The DNA of the CDR3 is TGTGCCACCAGCAGAGTGGAATACAATGAGCAGTTCTTC. This sequence encodes CATSRVEYNEQFF.

In its sample, this clonotype was seen a few times. This chain joins TRBV9 and TRBJ2-1, with 9 bases fitting TRBD2. J gave up 6 bases and V 0 bases, and 10 bases lay outside the gene matches. Germline V CDR1 and CDR2: SGDLS, YYNGEE. This CDR3 has 17 residues. The CDR3: CASSVEGAGGYSNEQFF. CDR3 coding DNA: TGTGCCAGCAGCGTAGAGGGAGCGGGGGGTTATAGCAATGAGCAGTTCTTC.